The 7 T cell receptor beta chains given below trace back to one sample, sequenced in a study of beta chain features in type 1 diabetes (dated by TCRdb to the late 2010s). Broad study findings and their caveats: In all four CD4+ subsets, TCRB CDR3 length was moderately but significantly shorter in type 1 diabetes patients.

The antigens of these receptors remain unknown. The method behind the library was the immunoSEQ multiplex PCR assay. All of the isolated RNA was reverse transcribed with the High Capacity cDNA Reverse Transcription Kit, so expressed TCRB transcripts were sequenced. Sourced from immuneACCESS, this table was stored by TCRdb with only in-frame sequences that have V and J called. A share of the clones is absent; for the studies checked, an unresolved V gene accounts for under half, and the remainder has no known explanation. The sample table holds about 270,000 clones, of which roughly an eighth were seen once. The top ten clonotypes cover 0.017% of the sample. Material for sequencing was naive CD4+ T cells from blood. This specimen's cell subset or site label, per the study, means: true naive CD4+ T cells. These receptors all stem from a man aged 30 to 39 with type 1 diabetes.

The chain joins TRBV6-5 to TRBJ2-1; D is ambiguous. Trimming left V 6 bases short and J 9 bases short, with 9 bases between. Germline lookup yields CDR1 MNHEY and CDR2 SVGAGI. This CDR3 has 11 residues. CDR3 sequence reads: CASRLDGEQFF. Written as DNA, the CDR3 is TGTGCCAGCAGGCTAGACGGTGAGCAGTTCTTC.

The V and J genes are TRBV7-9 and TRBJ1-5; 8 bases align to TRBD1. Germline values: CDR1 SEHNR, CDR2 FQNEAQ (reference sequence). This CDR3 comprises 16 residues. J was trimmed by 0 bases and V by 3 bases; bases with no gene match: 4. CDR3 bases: TGTGCCAGCAGCTTGGGGACAGGAGATAGCAATCAGCCCCAGCATTTT. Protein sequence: CASSLGTGDSNQPQHF.

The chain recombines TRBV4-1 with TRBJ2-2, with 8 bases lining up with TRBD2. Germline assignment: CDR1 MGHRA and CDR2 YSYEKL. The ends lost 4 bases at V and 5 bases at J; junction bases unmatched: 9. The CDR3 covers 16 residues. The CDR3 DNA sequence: TGCGCCAGCAGCCTACCAGCGGGAGTAGGTACCGGGGAGCTGTTTTTT. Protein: CASSLPAGVGTGELFF.

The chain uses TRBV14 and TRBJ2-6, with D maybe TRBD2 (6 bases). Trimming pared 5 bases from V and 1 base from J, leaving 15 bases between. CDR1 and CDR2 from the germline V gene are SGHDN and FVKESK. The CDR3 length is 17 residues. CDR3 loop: CASSVTGLVSGANVLTF. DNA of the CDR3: TGTGCCAGCAGCGTAACGGGACTCGTATCTGGGGCCAACGTCCTGACTTTC.

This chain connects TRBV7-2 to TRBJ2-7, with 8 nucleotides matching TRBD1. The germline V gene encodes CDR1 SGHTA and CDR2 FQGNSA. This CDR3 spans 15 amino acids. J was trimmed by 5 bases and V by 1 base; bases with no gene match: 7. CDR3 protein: CASSLESRGHHEQYF. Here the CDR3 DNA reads TGTGCCAGCAGCTTAGAATCCAGGGGGCACCACGAGCAGTACTTC.

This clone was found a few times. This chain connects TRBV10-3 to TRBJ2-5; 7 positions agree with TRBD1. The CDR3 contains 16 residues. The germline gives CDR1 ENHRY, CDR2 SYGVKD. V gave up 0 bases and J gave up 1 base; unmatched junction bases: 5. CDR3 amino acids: CAISESKAGGQETQYF. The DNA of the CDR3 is TGTGCCATCAGTGAGTCGAAGGCAGGGGGCCAAGAGACCCAGTACTTC.

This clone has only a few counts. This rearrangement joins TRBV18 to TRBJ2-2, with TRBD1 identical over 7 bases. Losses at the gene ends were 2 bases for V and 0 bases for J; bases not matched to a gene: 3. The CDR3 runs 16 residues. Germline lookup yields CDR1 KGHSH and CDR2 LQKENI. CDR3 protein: CASSPRDSANTGELFF. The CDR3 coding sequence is TGTGCCAGCTCACCAAGGGACAGCGCGAACACCGGGGAGCTGTTTTTT.